Reported below is one TCR beta chain. The antigen remains undetermined. The CDR3 runs to 19 residues. Germline CDR1 MDHEN, CDR2 SYDVKM. The ends were cut back, 3 bases at V and 0 bases at J, with 24 bases in the middle. This entry belongs to a study of T cells in Graves' hyperthyroidism and ophthalmopathy. Regarding the study as a whole: Among thyroid clonotypes expanded above 0.001, most also appeared in blood. Ophthalmopathy and stable hyperthyroidism were separated by a 13 V-J model.

Amplification of TCR beta CDR3 regions used RNA as the template. The TCR CDR3 first-round RT-PCR relied on the HTBI primer set. TCRdb recomputed calls from the multiplex PCR reads with MiXCR, one row per CDR3 protein. The sample records about 640,000 distinct CDR3 sequences, less than 25% being singletons. The specimen sequenced was blood. The chain employs TRBV28 and TRBJ2-7; the D gene is possibly TRBD2 (5 bases). The source of this sequence is a young man with Graves' ophthalmopathy. CDR3 sequence: CASSFPSLSSDWSSYEQYF. In nucleotides, the CDR3 is TGTGCCAGCAGTTTCCCCTCTCTCAGCTCGGACTGGAGCTCCTACGAGCAGTACTTC.